Listed below are T cell receptor beta chains from one sample, sequenced in a study of regulatory T cells in long-lasting Graves disease. TCRdb reanalysed the multiplex PCR reads using MiXCR and keeps one entry per CDR3 protein. Of roughly 610,000 distinct CDR3 sequences in the sample, more than 15% were seen once. The same specimen was also included in a second study, on T cells in Graves' hyperthyroidism and ophthalmopathy.

The source material was peripheral blood mononuclear cells (PBMCs), sampled at new diagnosis, from a patient treated with antithyroid drugs. The receptors were sampled from a man aged 18 to 29 with Graves disease. Both conserved end residues are part of each CDR3. The order of the fields is clone size, D gene, J gene, V gene, CDR3 protein, CDR3 DNA. A D gene is named only where the DNA matches it firmly. Size values are once, few and many counts, or a class for expanded clones, and some rows have none.

few | . | TRBJ2-2 | TRBV29-1 | CSVFTEGNTGELFF | TGCAGCGTTTTTACGGAGGGAAACACCGGGGAGCTGTTTTTT
many | . | TRBJ2-3 | TRBV27 | CASSALSTDTQYF | TGTGCCAGCAGCGCGCTCTCCACAGATACGCAGTATTTT
many | TRBD2 | TRBJ2-7 | TRBV12-3/TRBV12-4 | CASRRTSGTYEQYF | TGTGCCAGCAGACGGACTAGCGGGACTTACGAGCAGTACTTC
many | . | TRBJ2-7 | TRBV28 | CASSSRQTKILYEQYF | TGTGCCAGCAGTTCTCGACAGACAAAGATTCTATACGAGCAGTACTTC
many | . | TRBJ2-3 | TRBV6-1 | CASSEIGTDTQYF | TGTGCCAGCAGTGAGATCGGCACAGATACGCAGTATTTT
many | TRBD2 | TRBJ2-1 | TRBV5-1 | CASSPRLAGAPGFF | TGCGCCAGCAGCCCAAGACTAGCGGGAGCCCCAGGGTTCTTC
many | TRBD2 | TRBJ2-7 | TRBV7-8 | CASSLNSGRDIVEQYF | TGTGCCAGCAGCTTAAATAGCGGGAGAGACATAGTCGAGCAGTACTTC
few | TRBD2 | TRBJ2-1 | TRBV5-1 | CASSYSGRALDEQFF | TGCGCCAGCAGCTATAGCGGGAGGGCCCTAGATGAGCAGTTCTTC
many | . | TRBJ2-1 | TRBV28 | CASSGQRRIYNEQFF | TGTGCCAGCAGTGGGCAGCGTAGAATCTACAATGAGCAGTTCTTC
. | . | TRBJ2-7 | TRBV19 | CASRPHGEKSLVYEQYF | TGTGCCAGTAGACCCCACGGAGAAAAGTCGCTTGTCTACGAGCAGTACTTC
many | . | TRBJ2-1 | TRBV28 | CASSLRGQGAYNEQFF | TGTGCCAGCAGTTTAAGGGGACAAGGTGCCTACAATGAGCAGTTCTTC
few | TRBD1 | TRBJ1-2 | TRBV6-1 | CATQGTDRAHGYTF | TGTGCCACCCAGGGGACGGACAGGGCCCATGGCTACACCTTC
many | . | TRBJ2-2 | TRBV28 | CASSPPPLGGELFF | TGTGCCAGCAGCCCGCCCCCACTAGGCGGGGAGCTGTTTTTT
many | TRBD1 | TRBJ1-1 | TRBV5-1 | CASSVGQGAGNTEAFF | TGCGCCAGCAGCGTGGGACAGGGGGCAGGCAACACTGAAGCTTTCTTT
. | TRBD2 | TRBJ2-2 | TRBV7-8 | CASSRTSGAHTGELFF | TGTGCCAGCAGCCGTACTAGCGGGGCCCACACCGGGGAGCTGTTTTTT
many | . | TRBJ2-1 | TRBV2 | CASTLGGDNEQFF | TGTGCCAGCACTTTGGGCGGAGACAATGAGCAGTTCTTC
. | TRBD1 | TRBJ2-1 | TRBV6-4 | CASANRGVVGEQFF | TGTGCCAGCGCAAACAGGGGGGTTGTCGGTGAGCAGTTCTTC
many | . | TRBJ2-7 | TRBV7-9 | CASSAYGQPYEQYF | TGTGCCAGCAGCGCGTACGGACAGCCCTACGAGCAGTACTTC
. | TRBD2 | TRBJ2-1 | TRBV20-1 | CSAPNGLADYNEQFF | TGCAGTGCCCCTAACGGACTAGCGGACTACAATGAGCAGTTCTTC
few | . | TRBJ1-1 | TRBV6-1 | CASRDLGRGEAFF | TGTGCCAGCAGGGACTTGGGGCGCGGTGAAGCTTTCTTT
few | TRBD2 | TRBJ2-7 | TRBV12-3/TRBV12-4 | CASSNSGYEQYF | TGTGCCAGCAGTAATAGCGGGTACGAGCAGTACTTC
many | TRBD2 | TRBJ2-4 | TRBV3-1 | CASSQTAAGGLAKNIQYF | TGTGCCAGCAGCCAAACCGCGGCGGGAGGATTAGCCAAAAACATTCAGTACTTC
many | . | TRBJ2-1 | TRBV12-3/TRBV12-4 | CASSVTSYNEQFF | TGTGCCAGCAGTGTGACTAGCTACAATGAGCAGTTCTTC
many | TRBD1 | TRBJ1-1 | TRBV3-1 | CASSQDLGTGNTEAFF | TGTGCCAGCAGCCAAGATTTGGGGACAGGGAACACTGAAGCTTTCTTT
many | . | TRBJ2-1 | TRBV27 | CASTPRGVYNEQFF | TGTGCCAGTACCCCAAGAGGGGTCTACAATGAGCAGTTCTTC
few | . | TRBJ2-7 | TRBV9 | CASSVSAARTHEQYF | TGTGCCAGCAGCGTAAGCGCGGCAAGGACCCACGAGCAGTACTTC
. | . | TRBJ1-5 | TRBV7-2 | CASSLEGGSRGNQPQHF | TGTGCCAGCAGCTTAGAAGGAGGGAGTAGAGGCAATCAGCCCCAGCATTTT
many | TRBD1 | TRBJ1-1 | TRBV10-3 | CAISQIPGQGDTEAFF | TGTGCCATCAGTCAGATACCGGGACAGGGTGACACTGAAGCTTTCTTT